The 28 T cell receptor beta chains below were found in one sample sequenced in a study of cytomegalovirus exposure and HLA in healthy donors. Primers included in the PCR were 60 Vbeta and 13 Jbeta primers. Sequencing was performed with immunoSEQ multiplex PCR; in TCRdb, only in-frame clones are kept and a portion is missing. Here the sample spans around 210,000 clones, under 85% being singletons. What was sequenced was PBMCs. Receptors were obtained from a middle-aged man in good health and CMV-seronegative.

The CDR3 region is CASSQDASSAAPDTQYF. The CDR3 nucleotides are TGCGCCAGCAGCCAAGATGCTTCTAGCGCGGCCCCAGATACGCAGTATTTT. J is TRBJ2-3 and V is TRBV4-1; a weak D match, TRBD2 (6 bases). The ends were cut back, 0 bases at V and 4 bases at J, with 17 bases in the middle. The CDR3 is 17 residues long. In germline, CDR1 is MGHRA, CDR2 YSYEKL.

On this clone itself: The identical CDR3 is also encoded by other nucleotide sequences in the sample. The CDR3 loop is CASSSGLAGGETQYF. In DNA form, the CDR3 reads TGCGCCAGCAGCTCCGGACTAGCGGGAGGAGAGACCCAGTACTTC. The chain is built from TRBV5-1 and TRBJ2-5; 14 positions match TRBD2. The CDR3 covers 15 residues. The germline V gene encodes CDR1 SGHRS and CDR2 YFSETQ. Trimming took 3 bases from V and 4 from J; bases not matched to a gene: 2.

The chain joins TRBV5-4 to TRBJ2-3; no definite D call. The V end lost 0 bases, the J end lost 0 bases, and 8 bases lay between the germline ends. Germline V lookup: CDR1 SGHNT, CDR2 YYREEE (reference sequence). The CDR3 covers 15 residues. CDR3 sequence: CASSLGRPSTDTQYF. The CDR3 nucleotides are TGTGCCAGCAGCTTGGGCAGGCCTAGCACAGATACGCAGTATTTT.

V and J are TRBV29-1 and TRBJ1-2, with 7 bases identical to TRBD1. With 4 bases clipped from V and 4 bases from J, the junction kept 3 bases outside the gene matches. The CDR3 has 12 amino acids. The germline V gene encodes CDR1 SQVTM and CDR2 ANQGSEA. As DNA, the CDR3 is TGCAGCGTTGTCAGGGGGAGCTATGGCTACACCTTC. Its protein product is CSVVRGSYGYTF.

V usage is TRBV10-3 and J usage is TRBJ2-7, with 10 bases aligning to TRBD2. Per germline, CDR1 ENHRY and CDR2 SYGVKD. This CDR3 comprises 16 residues. J gave up 1 base and V 2 bases, and 5 bases lay outside the gene matches. The CDR3 nucleotides read TGTGCCATCAGTGAGACGCCTAGCGGGAGTTCCTACGAGCAGTACTTC. Protein product: CAISETPSGSSYEQYF.

The rearrangement uses TRBV10-3 and TRBJ1-5, with D possibly being TRBD1 (5 bases). The CDR3 contains 14 residues. Germline lookup yields CDR1 ENHRY and CDR2 SYGVKD. Between the trimmed V and J ends, which lost 10 bases and 5 bases, there was a span of 18 bases. The CDR3 sequence: CATGGRGRDQPQHF. DNA of the CDR3: TGTGCCACCGGAGGGAGGGGCAGAGATCAGCCCCAGCATTTT.

This clone was counted between two and nine times. The chain uses TRBV19 and TRBJ2-2; tentatively, D is TRBD1 (6 bases). This CDR3 spans 15 amino acids. The V and J ends lost 9 bases and 4 bases respectively, with 18 bases between them. Germline V gives CDR1 LNHDA, CDR2 SQIVND (reference sequence). CDR3 nucleotides: TGTGCCAGCCGTAGGGGCAGGGGATCCACCGGGGAGCTGTTTTTT. It yields the protein CASRRGRGSTGELFF.

The chain has TRBV27 and TRBJ2-7, with TRBD2 as a possible D gene (6 bases). The CDR3 has 13 amino acids. Trimming took 0 bases from V and 5 from J, leaving 8 bases between them. The V gene's germline CDR1 is MNHEY and CDR2 SMNVEV (reference sequence). The DNA of the CDR3 is TGTGCCAGCAGTTTATCGGGAGGAAACGAGCAGTACTTC. Protein: CASSLSGGNEQYF.

This chain uses TRBV7-9 with TRBJ2-5; D might be TRBD2 (5 bases). The CDR3 covers 16 residues. Germline lookup yields CDR1 SEHNR and CDR2 FQNEAQ (reference sequence). The V and J ends lost 5 bases and 1 base respectively, with 17 bases between them. The CDR3 reads CASSLINERPQETQYF. The DNA of the CDR3 is TGTGCCAGCAGCCTCATCAATGAGCGGCCCCAAGAGACCCAGTACTTC.

The genes are TRBV27 and TRBJ2-1; D is undetermined. The germline V gene encodes CDR1 MNHEY and CDR2 SMNVEV (reference sequence). V lost 6 bases, J lost 8 bases, and 11 bases lay in between. The CDR3 consists of 12 residues. The CDR3 here is CASSPTGYEQFF. The CDR3, as DNA: TGTGCCAGCAGCCCGACTGGCTATGAGCAGTTCTTC.

Here the CDR3 DNA reads TGTGCCAGCAGTGAAGCAGGGGTTGGCTACACCTTC. Translating it yields CASSEAGVGYTF. The chain carries TRBV6-1 and TRBJ1-2; the D gene is possibly TRBD1 (5 bases). V was shortened by 0 bases and J by 7 bases, with 6 bases between the two germline ends. CDR3 size: 12 residues. Looked up from germline, CDR1 is MNHNS and CDR2 is SASEGT.

V gene TRBV6-5 combines with J gene TRBJ2-2, with 10 positions matching TRBD1. Germline CDR1 and CDR2: MNHEY and SVGAGI. This CDR3 has 14 residues. The junction had 4 bases not matched to a gene; V was cut back by 6 bases and J by 6 bases. The CDR3 spells CASRDRGRSGELFF. The CDR3 DNA reads TGTGCCAGCAGAGACAGGGGGCGCTCCGGGGAGCTGTTTTTT.

CDR3: CASSESRGIQYF. CDR3 bases: TGCGCCAGCAGTGAGTCACGGGGCATTCAGTACTTC. The chain couples TRBV10-2 to TRBJ2-4; maybe TRBD2 (5 bases). The length of the CDR3 is 12 residues. With 0 bases removed from V and 9 bases from J, the gap between germline ends came to 6 bases. The V gene's germline CDR1 is WSHSY and CDR2 SAAADI.

The chain carries TRBV27 and TRBJ2-2; TRBD1 matches at 10 bases. The J segment lost 7 bases and the V segment lost 5 bases, leaving 13 bases of the junction unmatched. The CDR3 loop spans 17 amino acids. Germline CDR1 is MNHEY and CDR2 is SMNVEV (reference sequence). The CDR3 region has the DNA TGTGCCAGCAGTAATACGGGACAGGGGATTTTAGGCGGGGAGCTGTTTTTT. Protein sequence: CASSNTGQGILGGELFF.

This clone was seen a few times. V is TRBV5-1 and J is TRBJ2-7; perhaps TRBD2 as D (5 bases). Germline CDR1 SGHRS, CDR2 YFSETQ. The CDR3 consists of 14 residues. Trimming removed 0 bases at V and 3 bases at J, with 10 bases between. CDR3 coding DNA: TGCGCCAGCAGCTTGGGCGCCCGGGGCTACGAGCAGTACTTC. This codes for CASSLGARGYEQYF.

The chain carries TRBV9 and TRBJ2-4; D is possibly TRBD1 (6 bases). The CDR3 is 15 residues long. Per the germline V gene, CDR1 is SGDLS and CDR2 is YYNGEE. Trimming took 0 bases from V and 5 from J, leaving 12 bases between them. The CDR3 sequence: CASSVGRTAENIQYF. CDR3 nucleotide sequence: TGTGCCAGCAGCGTAGGTAGGACAGCGGAAAACATTCAGTACTTC.

The chain has TRBV6-6 and TRBJ2-7; 8 bases match TRBD2. Germline V gene data show CDR1 as MNHNY and CDR2 as SVGAGI (reference sequence). CDR3 size: 14 residues. Trimming removed 5 bases from V and 5 bases from J; junction bases left unmatched: 8. The DNA for the CDR3 is TGTGCCAGCAGTGCAGGGACTAGGGGCGACGAGCAGTACTTC. Encoded protein: CASSAGTRGDEQYF.

A few counts support this clone. The rearrangement links TRBV7-9 to TRBJ2-1; D is ambiguous. The CDR3 runs 11 residues. CDR1 is SEHNR and CDR2 is FQNEAQ in the germline V gene (reference sequence). The V and J ends lost 5 bases and 8 bases respectively, with 7 bases between them. CDR3 coding DNA: TGTGCCAGCAGCCCAGACTATGAGCAGTTCTTC. This codes for CASSPDYEQFF. Using reference TRBV7-9 and TRBJ2-1 for the parts outside the CDR3, the full variable domain is DTGVSQNPRHKITKRGQNVTFRCDPISEHNRLYWYRQTLGQGPEFLTYFQNEAQLEKSRLLSDRFSAERPKGSFSTLEIQRTEQGDSAMYLCASSPDYEQFFGPGTRLTVL.

The V call is TRBV6-5, the J call TRBJ1-2; no firm D call. V was trimmed by 5 bases and J by 0 bases, leaving 7 bases between them. Germline CDR1 and CDR2: MNHEY and SVGAGI. The CDR3 is 13 residues long. DNA for the CDR3: TGTGCCAGCAGTCCAGGAACTAACTATGGCTACACCTTC. Protein sequence: CASSPGTNYGYTF.

A remark on this clone: The same CDR3 can be traced to other DNA sequences in this sample. This rearrangement joins TRBV5-1 to TRBJ2-1, with D maybe TRBD2 (7 bases). The CDR3 length is 16 residues. Trimming left V 0 bases short and J 6 bases short, with 16 bases between. CDR1 is SGHRS and CDR2 is YFSETQ in the germline V gene. CDR3 DNA sequence: TGCGCCAGCAGCTTGGGGCTAGCGGAAGGGGGCAATGAGCAGTTCTTC. Translating it yields CASSLGLAEGGNEQFF. Full variable domain (remainder filled in from reference TRBV5-1 and TRBJ2-1): KAGVTQTPRYLIKTRGQQVTLSCSPISGHRSVSWYQQTPGQGLQFLFEYFSETQRNKGNFPGRFSGRQFSNSRSEMNVSTLELGDSALYLCASSLGLAEGGNEQFFGPGTRLTVL.

The chain is built from TRBV27 and TRBJ1-2, with TRBD1 matching 9 bases. J lost 3 bases, V lost 4 bases, and 12 bases had no gene match. The CDR3 is made up of 17 amino acids. CDR1 MNHEY and CDR2 SMNVEV come from the germline V gene (reference sequence). The CDR3 sequence: CASSSRPGQGKHYGYTF. In DNA, the CDR3 is TGTGCCAGCAGTTCCAGACCGGGACAGGGAAAGCACTATGGCTACACCTTC.

This chain joins TRBV21-1 and TRBJ2-4; the listed D gene, TRBD1, was not tested against the DNA. TRBV21-1 is flagged as a pseudogene. The CDR3 loop spans 15 amino acids. The CDR3 bases are TGTGCCAGCAGCAAAGCGGGAGGGACAGGGGACATTCAGTACTTC. It yields the protein CASSKAGGTGDIQYF.

The genes are TRBV9 and TRBJ2-5, with TRBD1 as a possible D gene (5 bases). The CDR3 loop spans 13 amino acids. V lost 3 bases, J lost 4 bases, and 10 bases lay in between. Germline lookup yields CDR1 SGDLS and CDR2 YYNGEE. CDR3 region: CASSGQSRETQYF. CDR3 nucleotide sequence: TGTGCCAGCAGCGGACAGAGTAGAGAGACCCAGTACTTC. Complete variable domain (other parts from reference TRBV9 and TRBJ2-5): DSGVTQTPKHLITATGQRVTLRCSPRSGDLSVYWYQQSLDQGLQFLIQYYNGEERAKGNILERFSAQQFPDLHSELNLSSLELGDSALYFCASSGQSRETQYFGPGTRLLVL.

V gene TRBV27 combines with J gene TRBJ1-1; no clear D gene. CDR3 size: 14 residues. With 8 bases removed from V and 5 bases from J, the gap between germline ends came to 18 bases. Germline assignment: CDR1 MNHEY and CDR2 SMNVEV (reference sequence). CDR3: CASGMWGAGTEAFF. The DNA of the CDR3 is TGTGCCAGCGGAATGTGGGGAGCCGGGACTGAAGCTTTCTTT.

The V and J genes are TRBV6-6 and TRBJ1-3; 7 bases agree with TRBD1. Per the germline V gene, CDR1 is MNHNY and CDR2 is SVGAGI (reference sequence). This CDR3 spans 14 amino acids. V shed 5 bases, J shed 1 base, and the junction held 2 bases outside the gene matches. This chain's CDR3 is CASSGTVSGNTIYF. The DNA of the CDR3 is TGTGCCAGCAGTGGGACAGTATCTGGAAACACCATATATTTT.

CDR3 in DNA: TGCGCCAGCAGCTTAGGGACTAAAGAGACCCAGTACTTC. Translation: CASSLGTKETQYF. The chain joins TRBV5-1 to TRBJ2-5, with 7 bases that match TRBD2. Germline assignment: CDR1 SGHRS and CDR2 YFSETQ. The trim removed 2 bases at V and 3 bases at J, leaving 1 base unmatched. CDR3 length: 13 amino acids.

The count of this clone is one. This sequence joins TRBV21-1 and TRBJ2-1; TRBD2, as called in the table, went unchecked against the DNA. TRBV21-1 is a pseudogene. The CDR3 contains 13 residues. In DNA, the CDR3 is TGTGCCAGCAGCAAAGCGGGAGCTAATGAGCAGTTCTTC. Residues: CASSKAGANEQFF.

The chain is built from TRBV9 and TRBJ1-2; TRBD1 agrees at 7 bases. Germline CDR1 and CDR2: SGDLS and YYNGEE. The CDR3 covers 13 residues. Germline trimming cut 5 bases from V and 4 bases from J; bases unmatched to any gene: 5. The DNA of the CDR3 is TGTGCCAGCAGAGGGGACAGAGGCTATGGCTACACCTTC. Encoded protein: CASRGDRGYGYTF.